This TCR beta chain was sequenced for a study of blood T cells in healthy people across ages. Regarding the study as a whole: Greater diversity and more naive CD4+ cells were seen in long-lived donors than in aged donors.

The CDR3 is 14 amino acids. Germline lookup yields CDR1 DFQATT and CDR2 SNEGSKA (reference sequence). Trimming cost V 1 base and J 3 bases; bases outside gene matches: 6. There were healthy Caucasian individuals from Russia, aged about 6 to 100, serving as donors. A second PCR of 7 to 11 cycles used a sample-barcoded 5' primer and a J-beta primer mix. The template-switch adaptor was a 5' adaptor with 12 random nucleotides. It tagged each cDNA molecule. MiXCR, run by TCRdb on the 5' RACE reads, gives a single entry per CDR3 protein. The sample contains 650,000 to 1,000,000 distinct CDR3 sequences, less than 60% of which appear only once. On this clonotype: No antigen is known for it.

The rearrangement uses TRBV20-1 and TRBJ2-7; the match to TRBD2 covers 7 bases. Source material: blood. The sequence derives from an elderly man in good health. CDR3 protein: CSARATRGDYEQYF. In DNA form, the CDR3 reads TGCAGTGCTAGAGCTACCCGGGGGGACTACGAGCAGTACTTC.